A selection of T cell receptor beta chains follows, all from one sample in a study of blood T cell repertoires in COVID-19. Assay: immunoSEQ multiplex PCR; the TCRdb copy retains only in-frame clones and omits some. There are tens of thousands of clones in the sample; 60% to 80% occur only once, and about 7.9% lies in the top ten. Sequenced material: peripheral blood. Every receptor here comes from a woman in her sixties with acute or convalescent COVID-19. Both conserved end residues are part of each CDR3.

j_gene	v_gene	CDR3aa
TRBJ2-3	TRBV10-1	CASSESTGTDTQYF
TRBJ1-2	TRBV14	CASSSGGNHYGYTF
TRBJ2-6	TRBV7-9	CASSLGLGQGNGANVLTF
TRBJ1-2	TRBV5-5	CASSRQGGIDSSFYGYTF
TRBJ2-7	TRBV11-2	CASSLGTLYEQYF
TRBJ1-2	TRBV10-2	CASSESTGQGSPNYGYTF
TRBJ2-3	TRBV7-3	CASSLKGGDTQYF
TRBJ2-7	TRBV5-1	CASSSQGGNEQYF
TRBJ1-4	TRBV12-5	CASGFGGKVEKLFF
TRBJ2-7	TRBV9	CASSPRRTSGRSYEQYF
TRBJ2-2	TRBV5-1	CASSLSAGGNTGELFF
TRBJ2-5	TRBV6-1	CASSEAMGQGQETQYF
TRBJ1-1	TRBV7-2	CASSRLRNTEAFF
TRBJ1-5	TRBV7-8	CASSPGGNQPQHF
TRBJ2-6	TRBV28	CASSYDPRGHPSGGANVLTF
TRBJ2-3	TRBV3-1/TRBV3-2	CASSLSLAGGDTQYF
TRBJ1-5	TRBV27	CASSIRGSGQPQHF
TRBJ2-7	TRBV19	CASSHRSGQGGYEQYF